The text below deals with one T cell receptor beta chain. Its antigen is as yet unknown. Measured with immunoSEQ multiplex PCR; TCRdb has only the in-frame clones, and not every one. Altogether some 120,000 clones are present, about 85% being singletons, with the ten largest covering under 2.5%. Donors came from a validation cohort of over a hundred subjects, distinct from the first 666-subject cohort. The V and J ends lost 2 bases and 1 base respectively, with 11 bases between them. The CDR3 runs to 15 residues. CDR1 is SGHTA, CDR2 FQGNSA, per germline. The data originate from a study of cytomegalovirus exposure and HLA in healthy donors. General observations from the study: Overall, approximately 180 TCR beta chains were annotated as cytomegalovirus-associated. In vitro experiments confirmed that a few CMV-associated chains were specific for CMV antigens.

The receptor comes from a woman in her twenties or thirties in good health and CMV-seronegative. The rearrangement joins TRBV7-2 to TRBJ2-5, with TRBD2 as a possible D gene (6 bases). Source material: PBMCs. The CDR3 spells CASSLHVGGQETQYF. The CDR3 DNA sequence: TGTGCCAGCAGCTTACATGTCGGGGGCCAAGAGACCCAGTACTTC.